One sample yielded the 14 T cell receptor beta chains listed below, sequenced in a study of blood T cell repertoires in COVID-19. TCRdb keeps only in-frame clones here, not all; method: immunoSEQ multiplex PCR. The sample shows more than 250,000 clones, about 82% of them seen only once. The material sequenced was peripheral blood. The receptors come from a man in his fifties or sixties with active or convalescent COVID-19.

V and J are TRBV5-1 and TRBJ1-1, with 8 bases aligning to TRBD1. This CDR3 contains 18 residues. V shed 4 bases, J shed 4 bases, and the junction held 18 bases outside the gene matches. Germline V gene data show CDR1 as SGHRS and CDR2 as YFSETQ. This chain's CDR3 is CASSLDRGRSSLTTEAFF. The CDR3 DNA sequence: TGCGCCAGCAGCCTAGACAGGGGAAGATCCTCATTGACCACTGAAGCTTTCTTT. Drawing the rest from reference TRBV5-1 and TRBJ1-1, the complete variable domain is KAGVTQTPRYLIKTRGQQVTLSCSPISGHRSVSWYQQTPGQGLQFLFEYFSETQRNKGNFPGRFSGRQFSNSRSEMNVSTLELGDSALYLCASSLDRGRSSLTTEAFFGQGTRLTVV.

V usage is TRBV2 and J usage is TRBJ2-3, with D perhaps TRBD1 (6 bases). The CDR3 length is 15 residues. Germline-derived CDR1 and CDR2 are SNHLY and FYNNEI. Trimming shortened V by 9 bases and J by 5 bases, and 21 bases separated the two germline ends. CDR3 amino acids: CASIHRERKRDTQYF. DNA of the CDR3: TGTGCCAGTATCCACAGGGAACGAAAGAGAGATACGCAGTATTTT. Complete variable domain (other parts from reference TRBV2 and TRBJ2-3): EPEVTQTPSHQVTQMGQEVILRCVPISNHLYFYWYRQILGQKVEFLVSFYNNEISEKSEIFDDQFSVERPDGSNFTLKIRSTKLEDSAMYFCASIHRERKRDTQYFGPGTRLTVL.

V is TRBV12-3 or TRBV12-4 and J is TRBJ2-7, with D perhaps TRBD1 (5 bases). Trimming stripped 5 bases from V and 6 bases from J, with 14 bases between. The CDR3 is 13 residues long. Here the CDR3 reads CASSPRQPGEQYF. CDR3 in DNA: TGTGCCAGCAGTCCCCGACAGCCCGGCGAGCAGTACTTC.

In regard to this clone: One junction end does not reproduce the germline sequence, and a read error may be involved. This chain uses TRBV7-9 with TRBJ2-3; D ambiguous. CDR1 is SEHNR, CDR2 FQNEAQ, per germline (reference sequence). The CDR3 totals 12 residues. CDR3 sequence (DNA): TGTGCCAGCACCCGCGACTTGAACTCTAACAATTTT. Translating gives CASTRDLNSNNF.

The J gene is TRBJ2-1, the V gene TRBV14, with a tentative D call TRBD1 (6 bases). CDR1 SGHDN and CDR2 FVKESK come from the germline V gene. Trimming shortened V by 6 bases and J by 3 bases, and 15 bases separated the two germline ends. The CDR3 is 15 residues long. Here the CDR3 reads CASRRGTGLYNEQFF. The DNA for the CDR3 is TGTGCCAGCAGGAGGGGGACGGGCCTCTACAATGAGCAGTTCTTC.

The genes are TRBV2 and TRBJ2-1; no firm D call. The CDR3 loop spans 12 amino acids. Per germline, CDR1 SNHLY and CDR2 FYNNEI. Trimming pared 7 bases from V and 6 bases from J, leaving 10 bases between. The chain's CDR3 is CASTRVPNEQFF. The CDR3 nucleotides are TGTGCCAGCACCCGGGTTCCCAATGAGCAGTTCTTC.

This chain uses TRBV6-2 or TRBV6-3 with TRBJ2-1, with D maybe TRBD1 (6 bases). Germline values: CDR1 MNHEY, CDR2 SVGEGT. V lost 5 bases, J lost 7 bases, and 12 bases lay in between. This CDR3 contains 13 residues. The CDR3 sequence: CASSKTGTNEQFF. The CDR3 nucleotides read TGTGCCAGCAGTAAGACCGGGACAAATGAGCAGTTCTTC.

This chain's CDR3 is CASSLESVETQYF. The CDR3 DNA sequence: TGCGCCAGCAGCTTGGAGTCAGTAGAGACCCAGTACTTC. The rearrangement links TRBV5-1 to TRBJ2-5, with unresolved D. The germline V gene has CDR1 SGHRS and CDR2 YFSETQ. The germline V and J ends were trimmed by 0 bases and 4 bases, with 7 bases remaining between them. This CDR3 spans 13 amino acids. Drawing the rest from reference TRBV5-1 and TRBJ2-5, the complete variable domain is KAGVTQTPRYLIKTRGQQVTLSCSPISGHRSVSWYQQTPGQGLQFLFEYFSETQRNKGNFPGRFSGRQFSNSRSEMNVSTLELGDSALYLCASSLESVETQYFGPGTRLLVL.

The chain employs TRBV11-2 and TRBJ2-1; the match to TRBD1 covers 7 bases. The junction had 7 bases not matched to a gene; V was cut back by 5 bases and J by 3 bases. This CDR3 spans 15 amino acids. Germline CDR1 is SGHAT and CDR2 is FQNNGV. The CDR3 region has the DNA TGTGCCAGCAGCCCCGGGACAGCTAACTACAATGAGCAGTTCTTC. Translating gives CASSPGTANYNEQFF.

J is TRBJ1-1 and V is TRBV5-6; no definite D call. Per the germline V gene, CDR1 is SGHDT and CDR2 is YYEEEE. Trimming removed 4 bases at V and 7 bases at J, with 14 bases between. This CDR3 has 13 residues. The CDR3 is CASSRETAVEAFF. In DNA form, the CDR3 reads TGTGCCAGCAGCCGGGAAACGGCGGTTGAAGCTTTCTTT.

The genes are TRBV19 and TRBJ1-4, with TRBD1 as a possible D gene (6 bases). Germline CDR1 LNHDA, CDR2 SQIVND (reference sequence). Trimming stripped 10 bases from V and 5 bases from J, with 14 bases between. This CDR3 region has 13 residues. The chain's CDR3 is CATSDRVNEKLFF. CDR3 nucleotides: TGTGCCACCTCGGACAGAGTCAATGAAAAACTGTTTTTT.

The rearrangement links TRBV4-1 to TRBJ2-1, with no clear D. Trimming left V 4 bases short and J 10 bases short, with 14 bases between. Germline values: CDR1 MGHRA, CDR2 YSYEKL. This CDR3 is 13 amino acids long. CDR3 DNA: TGCGCCAGCAGCCTAGCCTTGGTTGGGGAGCAGTTCTTC. Its translation: CASSLALVGEQFF.

The chain links TRBV13 to TRBJ2-1, with a weak D call TRBD2 (6 bases). Trimming removed 2 bases at V and 6 bases at J, with 11 bases between. There are 14 residues in the CDR3. Germline V CDR1 and CDR2: PRHDT, FYEKMQ (reference sequence). CDR3 amino acids: CASSLFRDFNEQFF. CDR3 DNA sequence: TGTGCCAGCAGCTTATTCCGGGACTTCAATGAGCAGTTCTTC.

The chain couples TRBV28 to TRBJ2-1; 9 nucleotides match TRBD1. The V gene end was trimmed by 5 bases and the J gene end by 2 bases; junction bases not matched to a gene: 4. Germline V lookup: CDR1 MDHEN, CDR2 SYDVKM. The CDR3 extends over 15 amino acids. The CDR3 reads CASSVYRGPYNEQFF. CDR3 nucleotides: TGTGCCAGCAGTGTATACAGGGGGCCCTACAATGAGCAGTTCTTC.